Described below is a single TCR beta chain sequence and its context. Its antigen is not known. CDR1 and CDR2 from the germline V gene are MNHEY and SMNVEV (reference sequence). Unmatched junction bases numbered 10, after V lost 6 bases and J lost 4 bases. This CDR3 comprises 15 residues. The entry originates in a study of cytomegalovirus exposure and HLA in healthy donors. In the study overall: From HLA-typed donors, an early data release held tens of millions of unique TCRs. Study-level results: Looking again later, the authors saw that most CMV-associated TCR beta chains seemed HLA-restricted.

This PCR relied on a set of 60 Vbeta primers and 13 Jbeta primers. TCRdb's copy holds only in-frame clones and misses some; the assay was immunoSEQ multiplex PCR. This table has about 100,000 clones, approximately 80% appearing once. The receptor was derived from a young woman in good health and CMV-seropositive. The sequenced material came from PBMCs. This chain joins TRBV27 and TRBJ1-2; 8 bases agree with TRBD1. CDR3 nucleotide sequence: TGTGCCAGCAGAATCGGACAGGGACGGTTCTATGGCTACACCTTC. This codes for CASRIGQGRFYGYTF.